This T cell receptor (beta chain) was documented in a study of T cell changes during pregnancy in multiple sclerosis. This CDR3 is built from 15 residues. V dropped 0 bases and J dropped 8 bases, with 13 bases sitting between them. Germline V gene lookup returns CDR1 MGHRA and CDR2 YSYEKL. Data came from immunoSEQ multiplex PCR; TCRdb stores just in-frame clones and leaves some out. The top ten hold about 0.5% of the sample, which has under 85,000 clones, roughly 94% seen once. This specimen was peripheral blood, taken in the third trimester of pregnancy. The chain carries TRBV4-1 and TRBJ1-4, with TRBD1 as a possible D gene (5 bases). This clonotype was obtained from a female donor with multiple sclerosis, enrolled in a pregnancy study. The CDR3 DNA follows: TGCGCCAGCAGCCAAGATGGGGCAGGGAAAGAAAAACTGTTTTTT. Protein: CASSQDGAGKEKLFF.